These 32 T cell receptor beta chains originate from one sample sequenced in a study of T-cell memory formation after mild COVID-19. A single record per CDR3 protein comes from TCRdb applying MiXCR to the 5' RACE reads. The data hold 270,000 or so distinct CDR3 sequences, with approximately 15% observed a single time. The sample comprised PBMCs or a T cell subset sorted from them (not recorded which). The receptors originated from a man between 18 and 35 years old who had mild COVID-19 (a few samples of this study predate the infection). Cell type and time point are not known.

The V call is TRBV12-3 or TRBV12-4, the J call TRBJ2-3; 7 bases match TRBD2. The V segment lost 3 bases and the J segment 2 bases; nucleotides outside the gene matches: 5. This CDR3 contains 15 residues. In DNA, the CDR3 is TGTGCCAGCAGTTTGGCTAGCGGAACCACAGATACGCAGTATTTT. It is translated as CASSLASGTTDTQYF.

This clonotype is medium-sized (0.01 to 0.1%) in the sample. V is TRBV6-2 or TRBV6-3 and J is TRBJ2-7, with 11 bases aligning to TRBD1. The germline CDR1 and CDR2 sequences are MNHEY and SVGEGT. The V gene end was trimmed by 0 bases and the J gene end by 3 bases; junction bases not matched to a gene: 1. The CDR3 has 15 amino acids. The CDR3 DNA is TGTGCCAGCAGTTACTCCGGGACAGGGGGCTACGAGCAGTACGTC. Translation gives CASSYSGTGGYEQYV.

This clonotype was recorded many times. The genes are TRBV12-3 or TRBV12-4 and TRBJ2-1; TRBD2 agrees at 9 bases. V gave up 8 bases and J gave up 8 bases; unmatched junction bases: 4. CDR3 length: 12 amino acids. DNA of the CDR3: TGTGCCAGCGCGGGGGGGTGGTATGAGCAGTTCTTC. It encodes CASAGGWYEQFF.

The chain employs TRBV12-3 or TRBV12-4 and TRBJ1-1; D may be TRBD1 (6 bases). V gave up 5 bases and J gave up 1 base, with 14 bases separating them. The CDR3 totals 15 residues. This CDR3 reads CASSPQGRPNTEAFF. Here the CDR3 DNA reads TGTGCCAGCAGTCCGCAGGGGAGGCCGAACACTGAAGCTTTCTTT.

In this sample, this clonotype turned up a few times. This chain joins TRBV4-1 and TRBJ2-1, with D perhaps assigned TRBD1 or TRBD2 (5 bases each). V was cut by 0 bases and J by 5 bases, with 11 bases left in between. CDR1 is MGHRA, CDR2 YSYEKL, per germline. This CDR3 comprises 15 residues. CDR3 amino acids: CASSQEGRLNNEQFF. In DNA form, the CDR3 reads TGCGCCAGCAGCCAAGAGGGACGGCTAAACAATGAGCAGTTCTTC.

V usage is TRBV5-4 and J usage is TRBJ1-6, with D tentatively TRBD1 (6 bases). V dropped 0 bases and J dropped 9 bases, with 10 bases sitting between them. Germline V lookup: CDR1 SGHNT, CDR2 YYREEE (reference sequence). The CDR3 extends over 14 amino acids. This chain's CDR3 is CASSLDRVASPLHF. The DNA of the CDR3 is TGTGCCAGCAGCTTGGACAGGGTGGCTTCACCCCTCCACTTT.

The chain links TRBV9 to TRBJ2-3, with D unclear. V was shortened by 0 bases and J by 5 bases, with 4 bases between the two germline ends. The CDR3 spans 12 residues. The germline V gene has CDR1 SGDLS and CDR2 YYNGEE. The CDR3 region is CASSVVVDTQYF. The CDR3 DNA follows: TGTGCCAGCAGCGTAGTGGTAGATACGCAGTATTTT.

The rearrangement joins TRBV7-2 to TRBJ2-6, with 8 bases matching TRBD2. There are 17 residues in the CDR3. V was pared by 2 bases and J by 1 base, with 4 bases of the junction left unmatched. In germline, CDR1 is SGHTA, CDR2 FQGNSA. The CDR3 region is CASSLLAGGSGANVLTF. Here the CDR3 DNA reads TGTGCCAGCAGCTTACTTGCGGGAGGTTCTGGGGCCAACGTCCTGACTTTC.

The genes are TRBV7-3 and TRBJ1-1; the match to TRBD1 covers 9 bases. J gave up 8 bases and V 2 bases, and 6 bases lay outside the gene matches. This CDR3 spans 14 amino acids. Germline CDR1 reads SGHTA; CDR2 reads FQGTGA. The CDR3 nucleotides are TGTGCCAGCAGCTTACAGGGACAGGGATTCGAAGCTTTCTTT. Its translation is CASSLQGQGFEAFF.

This clonotype appeared a few times. The chain joins TRBV29-1 to TRBJ1-5; weak D call: TRBD1 (6 bases). Germline CDR1 reads SQVTM; CDR2 reads ANQGSEA. CDR3 size: 13 residues. Trimming stripped 3 bases from V and 7 bases from J, with 13 bases between. The CDR3 is CSVEWTEGQPQHF. CDR3 in DNA: TGCAGCGTTGAGTGGACAGAGGGACAGCCCCAGCATTTT. Based on the CDR3 plus reference TRBV29-1 and TRBJ1-5, the full variable domain is SAVISQKPSRDICQRGTSLTIQCQVDSQVTMMFWYRQQPGQSLTLIATANQGSEATYESGFVIDKFPISRPNLTFSTLTVSNMSPEDSSIYLCSVEWTEGQPQHFGDGTRLSIL.

The chain employs TRBV20-1 and TRBJ1-5; D may be TRBD1 (6 bases). Trimming removed 3 bases at V and 6 bases at J, with 9 bases between. This CDR3 is built from 12 residues. CDR1 and CDR2 (germline): DFQATT, SNEGSKA (reference sequence). The CDR3 protein is CSASGGPQPQHF. CDR3 DNA: TGCAGTGCTAGTGGGGGGCCTCAGCCCCAGCATTTT.

This CDR3 reads CASSQLAGWSNQETQYF. CDR3 sequence (DNA): TGTGCCAGCAGCCAACTAGCGGGGTGGTCCAACCAAGAGACCCAGTACTTC. The chain uses TRBV3-1 and TRBJ2-5; 9 bases map to TRBD2. The germline gives CDR1 LGHDT, CDR2 YNNKEL (reference sequence). The J segment lost 0 bases and the V segment lost 2 bases, leaving 7 bases of the junction unmatched. The CDR3 sequence is 17 residues long.

The J gene is TRBJ2-2, the V gene TRBV6-4; D gene unclear. The ends were cut back, 3 bases at V and 2 bases at J, with 7 bases in the middle. The length of the CDR3 is 14 residues. Germline values: CDR1 MRHNA, CDR2 SNTAGT. CDR3 coding DNA: TGTGCCAGCAGTGAAGGGCTAAACACCGGGGAGCTGTTTTTT. Its protein is CASSEGLNTGELFF.

The sample holds one count of this clonotype. The chain is built from TRBV9 and TRBJ1-4; D remains ambiguous. The CDR3 spans 13 residues. V was pared by 0 bases and J by 10 bases, with 10 bases between. The germline CDR1 and CDR2 sequences are SGDLS and YYNGEE. The CDR3 sequence is CASSVVGSGKLFF. The DNA of the CDR3 is TGTGCCAGCAGCGTAGTTGGCTCAGGAAAACTGTTTTTT. Variable domain in full (rest from reference TRBV9 and TRBJ1-4): DSGVTQTPKHLITATGQRVTLRCSPRSGDLSVYWYQQSLDQGLQFLIQYYNGEERAKGNILERFSAQQFPDLHSELNLSSLELGDSALYFCASSVVGSGKLFFGSGTQLSVL.

The V call is TRBV6-2 or TRBV6-3, the J call TRBJ1-1; TRBD1 might be the D (5 bases). In germline, CDR1 is MNHEY, CDR2 SVGEGT. This CDR3 spans 13 amino acids. V lost 5 bases to trimming and J lost 2 bases, with 9 bases between them. For the CDR3, the DNA is TGTGCCAGCAGTGACACAGGAAACACTGAAGCTTTCTTT. Its translation is CASSDTGNTEAFF.

The chain has TRBV6-6 and TRBJ2-7, with D unclear. The CDR3 runs to 12 residues. Germline assignment: CDR1 MNHNY and CDR2 SVGAGI (reference sequence). The germline V and J ends were trimmed by 8 bases and 2 bases, with 10 bases remaining between them. The DNA for the CDR3 is TGTGCCAGCGAAGACACCGCCTACGAGCAGTACTTC. This gives the protein CASEDTAYEQYF.

CDR3 nucleotides: TGTGCCATCAAAGGGGGGGGAAGCACAGATACGCAGTATTTT. Translated, it gives CAIKGGGSTDTQYF. The chain joins TRBV10-3 to TRBJ2-3, with D perhaps matching TRBD2 (7 bases). The V end lost 7 bases, the J end lost 0 bases, and 11 bases lay between the germline ends. CDR1 and CDR2 from the germline V gene are ENHRY and SYGVKD. The CDR3 runs to 14 residues.

The CDR3 nucleotides are TGTGCCAGCAGTCTCGTAGCGAGGAGGGTTTATGGCTACACCTTC. Protein sequence: CASSLVARRVYGYTF. V usage is TRBV27 and J usage is TRBJ1-2; D is unclear. With 5 bases removed from V and 5 bases from J, the gap between germline ends came to 18 bases. The CDR3 runs 15 residues. Per germline, CDR1 MNHEY and CDR2 SMNVEV (reference sequence).

Many counts were recorded for this clonotype. The gene calls are TRBV7-6 and TRBJ2-2; TRBD2 is a possible D gene (5 bases). Germline V gives CDR1 SGHVS, CDR2 FNYEAQ. The CDR3 contains 15 residues. Trimming shortened V by 1 base and J by 2 bases, and 8 bases separated the two germline ends. CDR3 sequence: CASSLGTGNTGELFF. The CDR3 DNA is TGTGCCAGCAGCTTAGGGACGGGAAACACCGGGGAGCTGTTTTTT.

The rearrangement links TRBV6-5 to TRBJ2-7; 7 bases fit TRBD2. The V and J ends lost 6 bases and 10 bases, in that order; junction bases with no gene match: 15. Looked up from germline, CDR1 is MNHEY and CDR2 is SVGAGI. CDR3 length equals 14 residues. The DNA of the CDR3 is TGTGCCAGCAGCTTCGGATTAGGGACTACCAATCAGTACTTC. It is translated as CASSFGLGTTNQYF.

This clonotype has just a few counts. V and J are TRBV2 and TRBJ2-1; the D is unclear. The CDR3 is 13 amino acids. In germline, CDR1 is SNHLY, CDR2 FYNNEI. V was cut by 5 bases and J by 4 bases, with 9 bases left in between. The CDR3 here is CASSTTQYNEQFF. CDR3 nucleotides: TGTGCCAGCAGTACGACACAGTACAATGAGCAGTTCTTC.

This clonotype was counted between two and nine times. The chain employs TRBV24-1 and TRBJ2-3, with 13 bases identical to TRBD2. Losses at the gene ends were 4 bases for V and 4 bases for J; bases not matched to a gene: 4. Germline values: CDR1 KGHDR, CDR2 SFDVKD. The CDR3 runs to 16 residues. In DNA, the CDR3 is TGTGCCACCAGTGAGCGGACTAGCGGGGGTGCAGATACGCAGTATTTT. It codes for CATSERTSGGADTQYF.

This rearrangement joins TRBV9 to TRBJ2-5; 8 positions match TRBD1. This CDR3 is built from 15 residues. The V gene's germline CDR1 is SGDLS and CDR2 YYNGEE. Trimming took 3 bases from V and 1 from J; bases not matched to a gene: 5. The CDR3 sequence: CASSGQDRAQETQYF. The DNA of the CDR3 is TGTGCCAGCAGCGGCCAGGACAGGGCCCAAGAGACCCAGTACTTC.

The chain combines TRBV7-3 with TRBJ2-5; D is undetermined. V lost 6 bases and J lost 5, with 16 bases in between. The CDR3 has 14 amino acids. The germline V gene encodes CDR1 SGHTA and CDR2 FQGTGA. The CDR3 nucleotides are TGTGCCAGCAGTCTTAACGGGCTTCGGGAGACCCAGTACTTC. It is translated as CASSLNGLRETQYF. Supplemented by reference TRBV7-3 and TRBJ2-5, the full variable domain reads GAGVSQTPSNKVTEKGKYVELRCDPISGHTALYWYRQSLGQGPEFLIYFQGTGAADDSGLPNDRFFAVRPEGSVSTLKIQRTERGDSAVYLCASSLNGLRETQYFGPGTRLLVL.

This clonotype was counted ten times or more. The V gene is TRBV7-2, the J gene TRBJ1-2; TRBD1 matches 7 bases. This CDR3 comprises 11 residues. Germline V lookup: CDR1 SGHTA, CDR2 FQGNSA. The trim removed 6 bases at V and 7 bases at J, leaving 2 bases unmatched. The CDR3 loop reads CASSSGGGYTF. DNA for the CDR3: TGTGCCAGCAGTTCAGGGGGTGGCTACACCTTC.

The chain uses TRBV20-1 and TRBJ2-3; D possibly corresponds to TRBD1 (6 bases). V dropped 4 bases and J dropped 1 base, with 15 bases sitting between them. The CDR3 length is 15 residues. CDR1 and CDR2 from the germline V gene are DFQATT and SNEGSKA (reference sequence). The CDR3 nucleotides are TGCAGTGCTAAAGATGGGGCAGGGGGCACAGATACGCAGTATTTT. Residues: CSAKDGAGGTDTQYF.

This clonotype was recorded a few times. The chain uses TRBV7-2 and TRBJ2-1; 11 bases are shared with TRBD2. V lost 6 bases and J lost 7; bases outside the gene matches: 8. The CDR3 is 15 residues long. Germline values: CDR1 SGHTA, CDR2 FQGNSA. CDR3 loop: CASRTRLAGTNEQFF. DNA of the CDR3: TGTGCCAGCAGGACGAGACTAGCGGGGACGAATGAGCAGTTCTTC. The whole variable domain, filled in from reference TRBV7-2 and TRBJ2-1, reads GAGVSQSPSNKVTEKGKDVELRCDPISGHTALYWYRQSLGQGLEFLIYFQGNSAPDKSGLPSDRFSAERTGGSVSTLTIQRTQQEDSAVYLCASRTRLAGTNEQFFGPGTRLTVL.

This clonotype was seen many times. CDR3 in DNA: TGTGCCAGCAGTTCTCAGAGGGAGACCCAGTACTTC. This translates into CASSSQRETQYF. The chain recombines TRBV12-3 or TRBV12-4 with TRBJ2-5; D unresolved. There are 12 residues in the CDR3. V lost 4 bases, J lost 5 bases, and 8 bases lay in between.

The chain combines TRBV29-1 with TRBJ2-7; unclear D gene. Germline loops: CDR1 SQVTM, CDR2 ANQGSEA. The CDR3 runs 13 residues. Trimming left V 0 bases short and J 3 bases short, with 9 bases between. The CDR3 spells CSVEDERSYEQYF. The DNA of the CDR3 is TGCAGCGTTGAAGACGAGCGCAGCTACGAGCAGTACTTC.

The V gene is TRBV3-1, the J gene TRBJ2-7, with no clear D. The V end was cut by 0 bases, the J end by 1 base, with 10 bases between. The CDR3 covers 15 residues. Per the germline V gene, CDR1 is LGHDT and CDR2 is YNNKEL (reference sequence). CDR3 bases: TGTGCCAGCAGCCAAGACCTCAGGAGTTCCTACGAGCAGTACGTC. This sequence encodes CASSQDLRSSYEQYV.

The rearrangement joins TRBV20-1 to TRBJ1-1; TRBD1 might be the D (6 bases). Trimming took 6 bases from V and 1 from J, leaving 18 bases between them. The CDR3 consists of 15 residues. Looked up from germline, CDR1 is DFQATT and CDR2 is SNEGSKA (reference sequence). CDR3 in DNA: TGCAGTGCCAGACAAGGCCTAGGGGGGAACACTGAAGCTTTCTTT. Translation: CSARQGLGGNTEAFF.

This clonotype was seen only a few times. V is TRBV13 and J is TRBJ2-2; D possibly corresponds to TRBD1 (6 bases). CDR3 length: 15 residues. In germline, CDR1 is PRHDT, CDR2 FYEKMQ (reference sequence). Trimming shortened V by 4 bases and J by 5 bases, and 14 bases separated the two germline ends. CDR3 in amino acids: CASSSQMTGTGELFF. The CDR3, as DNA: TGTGCCAGCAGCTCGCAAATGACAGGAACCGGGGAGCTGTTTTTT. The variable domain in full, with the rest retrieved from reference TRBV13 and TRBJ2-2, is AAGVIQSPRHLIKEKRETATLKCYPIPRHDTVYWYQQGPGQDPQFLISFYEKMQSDKGSIPDRFSAQQFSDYHSELNMSSLELGDSALYFCASSSQMTGTGELFFGEGSRLTVL.